A selection of T cell receptor beta chains follows, all from one sample in a study of sequential checkpoint blockade in melanoma. The method was immunoSEQ multiplex PCR; TCRdb's version includes in-frame clones alone and lacks a portion of them. Among under 13,000 clones listed, roughly two thirds were seen once. Sequenced material: CD8+ T cells sorted from blood (inferred from file names), taken from a patient given nivolumab and ipilimumab in sequence. The receptor set was obtained from a human donor with melanoma. Both conserved end residues are part of each CDR3. Fields, in order: clone size, V gene, D gene, J gene, CDR3 DNA, CDR3 protein. D genes are given only for firm matches. Expanded clones get a size class; other rows say once, few or many, or leave the size out.

NA	TRBV29-1	TRBD1	TRBJ2-7	TGCAGCGTTCCTGGGACAGGGAGCCACGAGCAGTACTTC	CSVPGTGSHEQYF
NA	TRBV4-3	TRBD2	TRBJ2-4	TGCGCCAGCAGCCCCACCGGCGGGAGGAAAAACATTCAGTACTTC	CASSPTGGRKNIQYF
NA	TRBV6-1	NA	TRBJ1-5	TGTGCCAGCAGTTCATCCTGGCGGGTCGTGACCCAGCATTTT	CASSSSWRVVTQHF
NA	TRBV18	NA	TRBJ2-5	TGTGCCAGCTCACCACCGGAAGGGGCAGAGACCCAGTACTTC	CASSPPEGAETQYF
NA	TRBV5-4	TRBD2	TRBJ2-2	TGTGCCAGCAGCTTGGGCCGGCTAGCGGGAGGCGCGAACACCGGGGAGCTGTTTTTT	CASSLGRLAGGANTGELFF
few	TRBV27	TRBD2	TRBJ2-7	TGTGCCAGCAGTCCTTCTAGCGGGAGCCTCTCCTACGAGCAGTACTTC	CASSPSSGSLSYEQYF
NA	TRBV5-4	TRBD1	TRBJ2-7	TGTGCCAGCAGCTCCCTCGGACAGGCCGCCTACGAGCAGTACTTC	CASSSLGQAAYEQYF
NA	TRBV15	NA	TRBJ1-2	TGTGCCACCAGCAGAGATATAAGAATTGACGGGGGGCGAGTTAGCTATGGCTACACCTTC	CATSRDIRIDGGRVSYGYTF
once	TRBV9	NA	TRBJ2-7	TGTGCCAGCAGCCCTCTCGAGATGGTCTACGAGCAGTACTTC	CASSPLEMVYEQYF
NA	TRBV5-1	TRBD2	TRBJ2-7	TGCGCCAGCAGCTTGGCGGGGGGAAGCTACGAGCAGTACTTC	CASSLAGGSYEQYF
NA	TRBV7-2	TRBD2	TRBJ2-7	TGTGCCAGCAGCCCGGGACTAGCGGGGCCCTTGTTGGACGAGCAGTACTTC	CASSPGLAGPLLDEQYF
NA	TRBV6-6	NA	TRBJ2-1	TGTGCCAGCAGTTACGGCCCCACCAATGAGCAGTTCTTC	CASSYGPTNEQFF
NA	TRBV5-4	TRBD2	TRBJ2-3	TGTGCCAGCAGCTCAGAACCGGGACTAGCGGAAGATACGCAGTATTTT	CASSSEPGLAEDTQYF
once	TRBV30	TRBD1	TRBJ1-6	TGTGCCTGGAGTGTAGGGAGACAGGGGAATTCACCCCTCCACTTT	CAWSVGRQGNSPLHF
NA	TRBV5-1	TRBD1	TRBJ1-1	TGCGCCAGCAGCTTAGGACAGGATGAAGCTTTCTTT	CASSLGQDEAFF
NA	TRBV30	NA	TRBJ2-3	TGTGCCTGGCAGGGGATCCTTAGCACAGATACGCAGTATTTT	CAWQGILSTDTQYF
NA	TRBV30	NA	TRBJ1-2	TGTGCCTGGACCTGGGGCAGGGGCCCTAACTATGGCTACACCTTC	CAWTWGRGPNYGYTF
NA	TRBV5-4	NA	TRBJ2-7	TGTGCAAGCAGCTTGTTCGGCGAGCAGTACTTC	CASSLFGEQYF
NA	TRBV27	TRBD2	TRBJ2-5	TGTGCCAGCAGTACACTGACTAGCGGGGGGCCGTACCAAGAGACCCAGTACTTC	CASSTLTSGGPYQETQYF
NA	TRBV5-1	NA	TRBJ1-2	TGCGCCAGCAGCTTGACAGGGCTTGGCTATGGCTACACCTTC	CASSLTGLGYGYTF
NA	TRBV28	NA	TRBJ1-2	TGTGCCAGCAGCTTCCTCAACATCCGGGACACCGCCTATGGCTACACCTTC	CASSFLNIRDTAYGYTF
NA	TRBV4-3	NA	TRBJ2-1	TGCGCCAGCAGCCAATACCTAGGGAGCTCCTACAATGAGCAGTTCTTC	CASSQYLGSSYNEQFF
NA	TRBV27	TRBD2	TRBJ2-7	TGTGCCAGCAGTTTTTTCGGGGGGGGCGCCTACGAGCAGTACTTC	CASSFFGGGAYEQYF